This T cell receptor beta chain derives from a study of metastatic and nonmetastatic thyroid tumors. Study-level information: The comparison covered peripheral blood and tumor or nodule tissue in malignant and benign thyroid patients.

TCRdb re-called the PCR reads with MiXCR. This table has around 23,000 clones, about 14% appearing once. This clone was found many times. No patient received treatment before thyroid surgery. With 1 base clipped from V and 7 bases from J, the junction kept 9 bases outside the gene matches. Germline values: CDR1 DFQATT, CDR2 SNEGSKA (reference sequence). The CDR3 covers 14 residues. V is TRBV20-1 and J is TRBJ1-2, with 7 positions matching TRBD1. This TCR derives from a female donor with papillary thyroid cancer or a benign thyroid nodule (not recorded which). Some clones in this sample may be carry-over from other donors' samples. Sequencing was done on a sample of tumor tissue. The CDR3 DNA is TGCAGTGCTAGAGTTGGAGGGGGCTTCCTTGGCTACACCTTC. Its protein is CSARVGGGFLGYTF.